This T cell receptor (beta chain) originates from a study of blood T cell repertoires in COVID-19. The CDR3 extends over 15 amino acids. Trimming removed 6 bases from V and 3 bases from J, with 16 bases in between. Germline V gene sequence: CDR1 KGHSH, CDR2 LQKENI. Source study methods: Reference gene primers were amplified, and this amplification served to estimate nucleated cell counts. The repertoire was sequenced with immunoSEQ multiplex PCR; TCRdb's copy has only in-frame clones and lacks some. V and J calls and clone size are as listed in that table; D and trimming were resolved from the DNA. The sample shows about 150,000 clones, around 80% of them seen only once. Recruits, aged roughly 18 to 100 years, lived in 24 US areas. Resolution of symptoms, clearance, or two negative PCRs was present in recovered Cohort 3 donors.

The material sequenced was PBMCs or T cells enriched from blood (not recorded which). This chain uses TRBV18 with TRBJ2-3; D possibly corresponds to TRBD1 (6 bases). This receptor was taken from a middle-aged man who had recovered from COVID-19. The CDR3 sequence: CASSTGTRRTDTQYF. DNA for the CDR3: TGTGCCAGCTCGACAGGTACTAGAAGGACAGATACGCAGTATTTT.